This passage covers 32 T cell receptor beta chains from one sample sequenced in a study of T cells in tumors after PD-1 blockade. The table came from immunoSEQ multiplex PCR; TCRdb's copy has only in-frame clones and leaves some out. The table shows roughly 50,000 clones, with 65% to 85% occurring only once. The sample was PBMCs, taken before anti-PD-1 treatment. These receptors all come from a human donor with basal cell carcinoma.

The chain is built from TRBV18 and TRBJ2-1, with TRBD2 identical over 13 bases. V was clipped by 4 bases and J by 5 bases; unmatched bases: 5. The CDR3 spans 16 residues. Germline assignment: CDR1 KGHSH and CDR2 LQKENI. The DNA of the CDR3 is TGTGCCAGCTCACGCGGACTAGCGGGGGACAACAATGAGCAGTTCTTC. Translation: CASSRGLAGDNNEQFF.

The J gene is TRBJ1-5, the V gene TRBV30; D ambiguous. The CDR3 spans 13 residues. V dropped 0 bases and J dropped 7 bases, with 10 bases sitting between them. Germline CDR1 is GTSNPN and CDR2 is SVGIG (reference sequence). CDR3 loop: CAWSVREGQPQHF. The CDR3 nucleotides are TGTGCCTGGAGTGTACGAGAAGGACAGCCCCAGCATTTT.

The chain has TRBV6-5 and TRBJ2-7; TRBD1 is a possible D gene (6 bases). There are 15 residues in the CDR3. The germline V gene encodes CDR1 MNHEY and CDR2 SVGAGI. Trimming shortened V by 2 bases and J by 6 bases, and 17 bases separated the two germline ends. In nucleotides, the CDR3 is TGTGCCAGCAGTTACCGGACAGCACAGCGTGGCGAGCAGTACTTC. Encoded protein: CASSYRTAQRGEQYF.

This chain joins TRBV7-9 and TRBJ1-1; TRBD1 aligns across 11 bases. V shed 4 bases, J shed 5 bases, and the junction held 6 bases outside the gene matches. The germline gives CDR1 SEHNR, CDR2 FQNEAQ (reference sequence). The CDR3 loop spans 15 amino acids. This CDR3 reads CASSSPGTGGTEAFF. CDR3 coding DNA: TGTGCCAGCAGCTCGCCCGGGACAGGGGGAACTGAAGCTTTCTTT.

CDR3 residues: CASTSAGQGYEQYF. CDR3 nucleotides: TGCGCCAGCACCTCCGCAGGACAGGGATACGAGCAGTACTTC. The V gene is TRBV5-1, the J gene TRBJ2-7; 8 bases align to TRBD1. The CDR3 length is 14 residues. The germline gives CDR1 SGHRS, CDR2 YFSETQ. The ends lost 6 bases at V and 4 bases at J; junction bases unmatched: 9.

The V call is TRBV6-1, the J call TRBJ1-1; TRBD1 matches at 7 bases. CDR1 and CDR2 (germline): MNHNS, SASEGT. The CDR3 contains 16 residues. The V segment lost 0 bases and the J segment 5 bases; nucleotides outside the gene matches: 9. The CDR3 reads CASSEAKDRVRTEAFF. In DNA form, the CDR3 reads TGTGCCAGCAGTGAAGCAAAAGACAGGGTTCGGACTGAAGCTTTCTTT.

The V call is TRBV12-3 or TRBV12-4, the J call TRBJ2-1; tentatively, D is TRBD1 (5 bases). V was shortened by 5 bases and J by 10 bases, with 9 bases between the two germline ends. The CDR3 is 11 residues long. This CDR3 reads CASSIRQEQFF. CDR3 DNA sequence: TGTGCCAGCAGTATCCGACAGGAGCAGTTCTTC.

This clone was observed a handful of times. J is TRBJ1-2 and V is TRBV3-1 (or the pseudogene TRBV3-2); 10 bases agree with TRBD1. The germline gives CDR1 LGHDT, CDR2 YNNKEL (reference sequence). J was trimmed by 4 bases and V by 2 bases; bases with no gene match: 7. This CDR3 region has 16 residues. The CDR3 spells CASSQSRTGGSYGYTF. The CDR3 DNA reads TGTGCCAGCAGCCAATCCCGGACAGGGGGAAGCTATGGCTACACCTTC.

The CDR3 bases are TGCGCCAGCAGCTTGGCGGGACATCTCGATTCACCCCTCCACTTT. This encodes CASSLAGHLDSPLHF. The chain is built from TRBV5-1 and TRBJ1-6, with D possibly matching TRBD1 (6 bases). Germline loops: CDR1 SGHRS, CDR2 YFSETQ. The CDR3 covers 15 residues. Between the trimmed V and J ends, which lost 0 bases and 8 bases, there was a span of 12 bases.

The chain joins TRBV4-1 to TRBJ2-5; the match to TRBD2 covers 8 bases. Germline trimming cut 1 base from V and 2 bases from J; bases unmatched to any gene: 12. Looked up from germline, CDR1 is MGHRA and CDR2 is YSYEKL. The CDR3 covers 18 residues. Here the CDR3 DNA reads TGCGCCAGCAGCCAAGGAACTCGCGGGGGGTCGGGACAAGAGACCCAGTACTTC. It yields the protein CASSQGTRGGSGQETQYF.

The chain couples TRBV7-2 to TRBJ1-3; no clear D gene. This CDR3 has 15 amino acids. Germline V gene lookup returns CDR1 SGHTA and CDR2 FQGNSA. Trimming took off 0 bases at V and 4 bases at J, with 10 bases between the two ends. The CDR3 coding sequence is TGTGCCAGCAGCTTAGCAATAGGGAAAGGAAACACCATATATTTT. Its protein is CASSLAIGKGNTIYF.

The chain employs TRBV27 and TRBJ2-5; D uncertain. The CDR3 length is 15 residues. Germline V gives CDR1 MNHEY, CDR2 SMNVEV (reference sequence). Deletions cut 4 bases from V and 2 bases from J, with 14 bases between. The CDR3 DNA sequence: TGTGCCAGCAGTTCGCCCCTAGAATATCAAGAGACCCAGTACTTC. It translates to CASSSPLEYQETQYF.

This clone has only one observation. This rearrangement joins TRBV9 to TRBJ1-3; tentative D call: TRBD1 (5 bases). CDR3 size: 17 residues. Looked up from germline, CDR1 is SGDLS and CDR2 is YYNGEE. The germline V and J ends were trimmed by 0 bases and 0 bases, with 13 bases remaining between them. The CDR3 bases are TGTGCCAGCAGCGTAGGGGAAGGGACTTCCTCTGGAAACACCATATATTTT. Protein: CASSVGEGTSSGNTIYF.

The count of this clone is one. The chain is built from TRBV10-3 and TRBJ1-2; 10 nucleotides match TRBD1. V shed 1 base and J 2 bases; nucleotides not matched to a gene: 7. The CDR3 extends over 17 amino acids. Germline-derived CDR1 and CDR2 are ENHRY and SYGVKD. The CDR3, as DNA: TGTGCCATCAGTGAGTGGACAGGGGGTATGGGGAACTATGGCTACACCTTC. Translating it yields CAISEWTGGMGNYGYTF.

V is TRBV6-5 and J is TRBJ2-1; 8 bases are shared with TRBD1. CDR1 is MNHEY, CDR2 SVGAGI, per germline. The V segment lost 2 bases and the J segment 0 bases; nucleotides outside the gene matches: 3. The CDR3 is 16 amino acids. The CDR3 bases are TGTGCCAGCAGTTACACCGGGACAGGCTCCTACAATGAGCAGTTCTTC. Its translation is CASSYTGTGSYNEQFF.

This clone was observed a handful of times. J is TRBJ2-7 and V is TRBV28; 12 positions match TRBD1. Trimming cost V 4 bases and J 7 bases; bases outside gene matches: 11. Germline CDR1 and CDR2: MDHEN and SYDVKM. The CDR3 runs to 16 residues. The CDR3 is CASSSHSGTGGGEQYF. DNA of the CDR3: TGTGCCAGCAGTTCCCATTCCGGGACAGGGGGCGGAGAGCAGTACTTC.

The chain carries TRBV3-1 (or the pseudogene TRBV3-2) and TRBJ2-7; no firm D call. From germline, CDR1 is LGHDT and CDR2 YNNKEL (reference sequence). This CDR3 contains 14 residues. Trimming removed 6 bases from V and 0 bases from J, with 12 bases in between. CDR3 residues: CASSPDGYSYEQYF. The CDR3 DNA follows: TGTGCCAGCAGTCCGGACGGGTACTCCTACGAGCAGTACTTC.

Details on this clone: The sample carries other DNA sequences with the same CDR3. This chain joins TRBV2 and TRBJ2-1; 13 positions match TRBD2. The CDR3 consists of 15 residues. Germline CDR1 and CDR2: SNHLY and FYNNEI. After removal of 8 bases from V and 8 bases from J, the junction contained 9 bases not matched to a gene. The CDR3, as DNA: TGTGCCAGCGGCCCAACTAGCGGGGGGGCTTATGAGCAGTTCTTC. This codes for CASGPTSGGAYEQFF.

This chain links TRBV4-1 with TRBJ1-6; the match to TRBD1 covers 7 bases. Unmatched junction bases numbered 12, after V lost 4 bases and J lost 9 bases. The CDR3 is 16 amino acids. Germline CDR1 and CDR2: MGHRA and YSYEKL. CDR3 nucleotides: TGCGCCAGCAGCCGCGGCTTGCTCACAGGGGTTTCACCCCTCCACTTT. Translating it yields CASSRGLLTGVSPLHF.

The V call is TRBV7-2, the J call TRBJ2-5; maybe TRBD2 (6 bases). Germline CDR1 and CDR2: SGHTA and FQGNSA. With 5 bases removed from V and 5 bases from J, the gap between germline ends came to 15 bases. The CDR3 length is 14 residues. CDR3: CASSQPYRGETQYF. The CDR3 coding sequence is TGTGCCAGCAGCCAACCCTATCGGGGGGAGACCCAGTACTTC.

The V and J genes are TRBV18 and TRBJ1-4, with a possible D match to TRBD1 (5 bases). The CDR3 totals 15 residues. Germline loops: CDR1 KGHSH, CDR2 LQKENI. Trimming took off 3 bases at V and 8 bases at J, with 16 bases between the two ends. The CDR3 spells CASSPRSQGPEKLFF. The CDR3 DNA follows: TGTGCCAGCTCACCCCGGAGTCAGGGACCAGAAAAACTGTTTTTT.

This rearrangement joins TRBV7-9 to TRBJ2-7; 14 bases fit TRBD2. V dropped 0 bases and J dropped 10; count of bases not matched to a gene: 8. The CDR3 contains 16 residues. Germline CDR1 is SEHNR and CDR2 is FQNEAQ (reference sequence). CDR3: CASSLAPGTSGGGQYF. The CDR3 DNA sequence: TGTGCCAGCAGCTTAGCCCCCGGGACTAGCGGGGGAGGACAGTACTTC.

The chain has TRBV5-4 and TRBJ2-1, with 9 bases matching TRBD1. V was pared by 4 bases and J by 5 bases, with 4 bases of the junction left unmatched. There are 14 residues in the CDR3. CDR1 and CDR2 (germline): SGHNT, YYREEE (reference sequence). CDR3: CASSPGTGNNEQFF. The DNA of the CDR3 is TGTGCCAGCAGCCCCGGGACAGGGAACAATGAGCAGTTCTTC.

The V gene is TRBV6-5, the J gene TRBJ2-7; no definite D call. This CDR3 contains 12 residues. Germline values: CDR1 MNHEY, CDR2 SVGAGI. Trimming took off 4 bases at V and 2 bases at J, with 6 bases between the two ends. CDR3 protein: CASSWSTYEQYF. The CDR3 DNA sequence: TGTGCCAGCAGTTGGAGTACCTACGAGCAGTACTTC.

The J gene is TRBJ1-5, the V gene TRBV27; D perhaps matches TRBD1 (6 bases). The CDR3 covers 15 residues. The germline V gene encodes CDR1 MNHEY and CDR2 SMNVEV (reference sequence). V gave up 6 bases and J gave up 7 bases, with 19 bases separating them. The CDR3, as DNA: TGTGCCAGCAGGGTCGACGCGGGGAGGGGGCAGCCCCAGCATTTT. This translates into CASRVDAGRGQPQHF.

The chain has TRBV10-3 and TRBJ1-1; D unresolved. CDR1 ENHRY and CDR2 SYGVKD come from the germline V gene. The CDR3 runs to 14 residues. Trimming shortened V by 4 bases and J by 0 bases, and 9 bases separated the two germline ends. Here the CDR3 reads CAISATSMNTEAFF. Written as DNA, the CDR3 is TGTGCCATCAGTGCGACAAGTATGAACACTGAAGCTTTCTTT.

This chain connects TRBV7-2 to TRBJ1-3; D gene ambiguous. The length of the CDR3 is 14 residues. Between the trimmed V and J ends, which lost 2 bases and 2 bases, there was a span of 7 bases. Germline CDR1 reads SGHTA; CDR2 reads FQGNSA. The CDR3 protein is CASSLTPPGNTIYF. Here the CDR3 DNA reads TGTGCCAGCAGCTTAACTCCTCCTGGAAACACCATATATTTT.

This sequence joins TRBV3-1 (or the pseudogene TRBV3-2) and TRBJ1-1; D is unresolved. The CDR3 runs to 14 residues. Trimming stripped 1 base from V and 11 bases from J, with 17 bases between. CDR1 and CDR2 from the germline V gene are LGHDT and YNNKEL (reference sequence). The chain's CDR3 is CASSQAMYDFVAFF. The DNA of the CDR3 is TGTGCCAGCAGCCAAGCCATGTACGATTTCGTGGCTTTCTTT.

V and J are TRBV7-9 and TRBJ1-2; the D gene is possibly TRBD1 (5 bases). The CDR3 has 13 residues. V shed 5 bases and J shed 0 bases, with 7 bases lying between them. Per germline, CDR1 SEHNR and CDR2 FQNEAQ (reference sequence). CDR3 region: CASSPTANYGYTF. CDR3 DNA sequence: TGTGCCAGCAGCCCGACAGCTAACTATGGCTACACCTTC.

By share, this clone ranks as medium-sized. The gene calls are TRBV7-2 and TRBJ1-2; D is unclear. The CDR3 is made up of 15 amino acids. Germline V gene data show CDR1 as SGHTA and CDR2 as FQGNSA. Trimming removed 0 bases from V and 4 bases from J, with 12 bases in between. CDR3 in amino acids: CASSLASSGLYGYTF. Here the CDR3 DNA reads TGTGCCAGCAGCTTAGCGTCGTCGGGCCTCTATGGCTACACCTTC.

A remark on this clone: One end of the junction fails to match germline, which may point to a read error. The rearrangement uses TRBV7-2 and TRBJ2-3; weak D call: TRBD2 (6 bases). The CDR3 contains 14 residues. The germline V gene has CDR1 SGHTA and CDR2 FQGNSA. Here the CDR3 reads CVSSLGLSPDTQYF. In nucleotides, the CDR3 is TGTGTCAGCAGCTTAGGACTATCTCCAGATACGCAGTATTTT.

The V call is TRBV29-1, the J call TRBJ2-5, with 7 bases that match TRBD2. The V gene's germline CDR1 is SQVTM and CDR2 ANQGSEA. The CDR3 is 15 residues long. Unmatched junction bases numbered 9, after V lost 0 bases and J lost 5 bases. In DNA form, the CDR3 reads TGCAGCGTTGAAGATCTTCAGGGAGGGAGGGAGACCCAGTACTTC. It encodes CSVEDLQGGRETQYF.